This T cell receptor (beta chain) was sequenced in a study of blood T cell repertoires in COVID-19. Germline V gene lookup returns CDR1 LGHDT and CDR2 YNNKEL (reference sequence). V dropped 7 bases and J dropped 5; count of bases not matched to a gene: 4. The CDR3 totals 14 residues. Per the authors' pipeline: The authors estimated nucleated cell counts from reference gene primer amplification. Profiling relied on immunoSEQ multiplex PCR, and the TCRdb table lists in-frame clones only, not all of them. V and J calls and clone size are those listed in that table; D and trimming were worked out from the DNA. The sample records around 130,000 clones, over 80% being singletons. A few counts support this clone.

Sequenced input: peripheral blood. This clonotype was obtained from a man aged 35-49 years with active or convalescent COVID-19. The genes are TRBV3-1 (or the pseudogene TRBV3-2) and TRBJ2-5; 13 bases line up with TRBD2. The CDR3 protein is CASKTSGGRETQYF. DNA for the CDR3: TGTGCCAGCAAGACTAGCGGGGGGCGTGAGACCCAGTACTTC.